This TCR beta chain was obtained from a study of blood T cell repertoires in COVID-19. Study-level information: COVID-19 samples, acute and convalescent, were from the United States, Italy and Spain. From T cells, B-cell-depleted T cells, or PBMCs came the material, which was cDNA or gDNA.

In the authors' methods: By means of reference gene primer amplification, nucleated cell counts were estimated. The table came from immunoSEQ multiplex PCR; TCRdb's copy has only in-frame clones and leaves some out. D and trimming were read from the DNA, whereas the V and J calls and clone size are those reported in that table. This table has approximately 190,000 clones, almost 85% appearing once. V shed 5 bases and J 5 bases; nucleotides not matched to a gene: 5. This CDR3 region has 16 residues. The germline gives CDR1 SGHTA, CDR2 FQGTGA. The chain joins TRBV7-3 to TRBJ2-3, with TRBD2 identical over 15 bases. The clonotype was recovered from a woman aged 70-85 years with active or convalescent COVID-19. The sequenced material came from peripheral blood. CDR3 in amino acids: CASSPGLAGGRDTQYF. CDR3 nucleotides: TGTGCCAGCAGCCCCGGACTAGCGGGAGGGAGAGATACGCAGTATTTT. The variable domain in full, with the rest retrieved from reference TRBV7-3 and TRBJ2-3, is GAGVSQTPSNKVTEKGKYVELRCDPISGHTALYWYRQSLGQGPEFLIYFQGTGAADDSGLPNDRFFAVRPEGSVSTLKIQRTERGDSAVYLCASSPGLAGGRDTQYFGPGTRLTVL.